This passage covers 5 T cell receptor beta chains from one sample sequenced in a study of T cell repertoires in aging, cancer and after chemotherapy (dated by TCRdb to the late 2010s). The sample was run on an Illumina MiSeq. Using a mixed TRB-A/B primer pool, multiplex touch-down PCR amplified rearranged TRB sequences covering the V, D and J segments. TCRdb applied fastp at Q25 and MiXCR to the public reads, then kept only in-frame beta chains. Each record represents a unique CDR3 protein, reported with the most common genes and DNA among its rows. The sample table records some 10,000 distinct CDR3 sequences; about 35% of these occur just once. 8.2% of the sample comes from the top ten. Genomic DNA extracted from peripheral blood, rather than sorted cells or RNA, was used as the source for amplification of TCR beta rearrangements. Sequenced sample: blood. The receptors here all came from a human donor in good health.

The rearrangement uses TRBV27 and TRBJ1-1; D not resolved. This CDR3 has 18 amino acids. Germline V gene sequence: CDR1 MNHEY, CDR2 SMNVEV (reference sequence). V dropped 0 bases and J dropped 0 bases, with 17 bases sitting between them. CDR3 region: CASSLSRSPSEMNTEAFF. The CDR3 DNA reads as TGTGCCAGCAGTTTATCCCGCAGTCCAAGTGAGATGAACACTGAAGCTTTCTTT.

This rearrangement joins TRBV5-4 to TRBJ2-1; 9 nucleotides line up with TRBD1. V lost 4 bases and J lost 10; bases outside the gene matches: 9. The CDR3 totals 14 residues. The V gene's germline CDR1 is SGHNT and CDR2 YYREEE (reference sequence). The CDR3 is CASSPGTGSTEQFF. The DNA for the CDR3 is TGTGCCAGCAGCCCTGGGACAGGGTCGACGGAGCAGTTCTTC.

V and J are TRBV20-1 and TRBJ2-2; weak D call: TRBD2 (6 bases). There are 13 residues in the CDR3. The germline gives CDR1 DFQATT, CDR2 SNEGSKA (reference sequence). Deletions cut 6 bases from V and 7 bases from J, with 15 bases between. The CDR3 loop is CSAPVTSNGELFF. CDR3 in DNA: TGCAGTGCCCCAGTCACTAGCAACGGGGAGCTGTTTTTT.

The CDR3 loop is CASRTTGTGYNEQFF. The CDR3 nucleotides read TGTGCCAGCAGAACCACCGGGACAGGGTACAATGAGCAGTTCTTC. V gene TRBV27 combines with J gene TRBJ2-1; 9 bases align to TRBD1. V lost 6 bases, J lost 4 bases, and 7 bases stayed unmatched. Germline lookup yields CDR1 MNHEY and CDR2 SMNVEV (reference sequence). This CDR3 spans 15 amino acids.

The rearrangement joins TRBV6-1 to TRBJ1-1; a weak D match, TRBD1 (6 bases). CDR1 is MNHNS, CDR2 SASEGT, per germline. This CDR3 has 16 amino acids. V gave up 6 bases and J gave up 1 base, with 18 bases separating them. This CDR3 reads CASRARGGAGNTEAFF. In nucleotides, the CDR3 is TGTGCCAGCAGGGCTCGGGGGGGCGCTGGGAACACTGAAGCTTTCTTT.